This T cell receptor beta chain was captured in a study of T cells of healthy individuals. TCRdb re-called the 5' RACE reads through MiXCR, storing one row per CDR3 protein. The sample contains some 100,000 distinct CDR3 sequences, 15% to 20% of which appear only once. This clonotype has ten or more counts. This CDR3 is built from 16 residues. Looked up from germline, CDR1 is LNHDA and CDR2 is SQIVND (reference sequence). The V segment lost 4 bases and the J segment 2 bases; nucleotides outside the gene matches: 8. The TCR originated in a human donor in good health. The chain joins TRBV19 to TRBJ1-5; 7 positions agree with TRBD1. The CDR3 DNA reads as TGTGCCAGTAGTAACCCGTGGGACAGTGGCAATCAGCCCCAGCATTTT. Translating it yields CASSNPWDSGNQPQHF.